One sample yielded the 20 T cell receptor beta chains listed below, sequenced in a study of cytomegalovirus exposure and HLA in healthy donors. Vbeta (60) and Jbeta (13) primers were used in the PCR. Clones were sequenced by immunoSEQ multiplex PCR, and TCRdb holds only the in-frame ones, with some missing. The sample comprises around 150,000 clones, 82% of which are singletons, and around 1.5% rests with the top ten. Source material: PBMCs. The origin of the receptors is a girl aged 5-17 years in good health and CMV-seropositive.

The chain couples TRBV5-1 to TRBJ2-1, with 7 bases that match TRBD1. Germline V gene sequence: CDR1 SGHRS, CDR2 YFSETQ. V dropped 5 bases and J dropped 5; count of bases not matched to a gene: 10. The CDR3 length is 15 residues. The CDR3 sequence: CASSPTGTVDNEQFF. DNA for the CDR3: TGCGCCAGCAGTCCCACCGGGACAGTGGACAATGAGCAGTTCTTC.

V usage is TRBV6-1 and J usage is TRBJ2-1; TRBD2 matches 10 bases. The J segment lost 4 bases and the V segment lost 4 bases, leaving 7 bases of the junction unmatched. Germline V lookup: CDR1 MNHNS, CDR2 SASEGT. This CDR3 region has 16 residues. CDR3 sequence reads: CASSVRTSGRYNEQFF. The CDR3 region has the DNA TGTGCCAGCAGTGTTAGGACTAGCGGTAGATACAATGAGCAGTTCTTC.

The chain links TRBV4-1 to TRBJ2-3; D not resolved. V was trimmed by 3 bases and J by 4 bases, leaving 8 bases between them. CDR3 length equals 13 residues. Germline V gives CDR1 MGHRA, CDR2 YSYEKL. The CDR3 loop is CASSQFLSDTQYF. CDR3 nucleotides: TGCGCCAGCAGCCAGTTCCTCTCAGATACGCAGTATTTT.

The gene calls are TRBV7-9 and TRBJ2-5, with TRBD2 identical over 11 bases. CDR1 SEHNR and CDR2 FQNEAQ come from the germline V gene (reference sequence). The CDR3 extends over 16 amino acids. The J segment lost 3 bases and the V segment lost 3 bases, leaving 6 bases of the junction unmatched. CDR3 in DNA: TGTGCCAGCAGCTTGACGACTAGCGGGATGGAAGAGACCCAGTACTTC. It encodes CASSLTTSGMEETQYF.

The V and J genes are TRBV19 and TRBJ1-1; a possible D gene is TRBD1 (6 bases). Germline V CDR1 and CDR2: LNHDA, SQIVND (reference sequence). The CDR3 totals 14 residues. V was shortened by 3 bases and J by 3 bases, with 11 bases between the two germline ends. The CDR3: CASSIRGSDTEAFF. DNA of the CDR3: TGTGCCAGTAGTATTAGGGGGTCAGACACTGAAGCTTTCTTT. The variable domain in full, completed from reference TRBV19 and TRBJ1-1, reads DGGITQSPKYLFRKEGQNVTLSCEQNLNHDAMYWYRQDPGQGLRLIYYSQIVNDFQKGDIAEGYSVSREKKESFPLTVTSAQKNPTAFYLCASSIRGSDTEAFFGQGTRLTVV.

This chain joins TRBV19 and TRBJ1-4; TRBD1 matches 9 bases. V lost 4 bases, J lost 8 bases, and 8 bases stayed unmatched. Germline CDR1 is LNHDA and CDR2 is SQIVND (reference sequence). The CDR3 totals 15 residues. The CDR3: CASSTDWTGEEKLFF. For the CDR3, the DNA is TGTGCCAGTAGTACTGACTGGACAGGGGAAGAAAAACTGTTTTTT.

The chain uses TRBV27 and TRBJ2-7; TRBD2 is a possible D gene (6 bases). This CDR3 comprises 16 residues. V was pared by 7 bases and J by 4 bases, with 23 bases between. Germline CDR1 MNHEY, CDR2 SMNVEV (reference sequence). For the CDR3, the DNA is TGTGCCAGCAACCCGTTCCAGTCGGGAGCGGGTTACGAGCAGTACTTC. Residues: CASNPFQSGAGYEQYF.

V gene TRBV5-6 combines with J gene TRBJ2-7, with D possibly being TRBD2 (5 bases). From germline, CDR1 is SGHDT and CDR2 YYEEEE. This CDR3 spans 15 amino acids. Trimming stripped 2 bases from V and 3 bases from J, with 15 bases between. This CDR3 reads CASSLYGVKGYEQYF. The CDR3 DNA reads as TGTGCCAGCAGCTTATACGGGGTTAAGGGCTACGAGCAGTACTTC.

The chain links TRBV6-5 to TRBJ1-5; D gene unclear. V shed 8 bases and J shed 5 bases, with 13 bases lying between them. The CDR3 spans 13 residues. Germline V gives CDR1 MNHEY, CDR2 SVGAGI. CDR3 amino acids: CASRRGDYQPQHF. In DNA form, the CDR3 reads TGTGCCAGCCGTCGGGGAGACTATCAGCCCCAGCATTTT.

CDR3 amino acids: CASSSDRTFYEQYF. The CDR3 DNA sequence: TGTGCCAGCAGTTCAGACAGGACTTTCTACGAGCAGTACTTC. The V and J genes are TRBV25-1 and TRBJ2-7, with D maybe TRBD1 (6 bases). In germline, CDR1 is MGHDK, CDR2 SYGVNS. The CDR3 contains 14 residues. Trimming pared 5 bases from V and 3 bases from J, leaving 14 bases between.

This clone occurred a few times. The gene calls are TRBV16 and TRBJ2-7; 12 bases map to TRBD2. This CDR3 is built from 15 residues. V shed 4 bases and J 3 bases; nucleotides not matched to a gene: 4. Germline assignment: CDR1 KGHSY and CDR2 FQNENV. The chain's CDR3 is CASSRGLAGYYEQYF. The DNA of the CDR3 is TGTGCCAGCAGCCGTGGACTAGCGGGGTACTACGAGCAGTACTTC.

V usage is TRBV29-1 and J usage is TRBJ1-3, with D tentatively TRBD1 (5 bases). Germline CDR1 SQVTM, CDR2 ANQGSEA. The CDR3 loop spans 15 amino acids. The ends were cut back, 6 bases at V and 3 bases at J, with 18 bases in the middle. In DNA, the CDR3 is TGCAGCGTCGGCAGAGCCAGGGCATTTGGAAACACCATATATTTT. Its translation: CSVGRARAFGNTIYF.

This chain connects TRBV5-4 to TRBJ2-1; 14 positions agree with TRBD2. Germline assignment: CDR1 SGHNT and CDR2 YYREEE (reference sequence). With 0 bases clipped from V and 9 bases from J, the junction kept 2 bases outside the gene matches. The CDR3 is made up of 15 amino acids. For the CDR3, the DNA is TGTGCCAGCAGCTTGGGACTAGCGGGGGGGACTGAGCAGTTCTTC. Translating it yields CASSLGLAGGTEQFF.

This chain connects TRBV6-1 to TRBJ2-1, with D possibly TRBD2 on 5 matching bases. Trimming pared 7 bases from V and 9 bases from J, leaving 19 bases between. This CDR3 has 14 amino acids. Looked up from germline, CDR1 is MNHNS and CDR2 is SASEGT. The CDR3 DNA is TGTGCCAGCACCCCACTCTCGAGGGTCGGTGAGCAGTTCTTC. Translating it yields CASTPLSRVGEQFF.

The chain combines TRBV7-2 with TRBJ1-1; 8 bases are a match to TRBD1. The J segment lost 2 bases and the V segment lost 5 bases, leaving 7 bases of the junction unmatched. CDR1 is SGHTA, CDR2 FQGNSA, per germline. The CDR3 contains 15 residues. This chain's CDR3 is CASSPGQAINTEAFF. CDR3 DNA sequence: TGTGCCAGCAGCCCGGGACAGGCGATTAACACTGAAGCTTTCTTT.

As DNA, the CDR3 is TGTGCCATCAATGACTCTCGAGAGCGGCTGGAGGAGACCCAGTACTTC. Protein product: CAINDSRERLEETQYF. V gene TRBV10-3 combines with J gene TRBJ2-5, with D perhaps matching TRBD2 (5 bases). Germline V gene lookup returns CDR1 ENHRY and CDR2 SYGVKD. V was trimmed by 7 bases and J by 5 bases, leaving 23 bases between them. The CDR3 is made up of 16 amino acids.

The chain joins TRBV4-3 to TRBJ1-4, with unresolved D. V gave up 0 bases and J gave up 6 bases, with 8 bases separating them. Germline V gene sequence: CDR1 LGHNA, CDR2 YSLEER. The CDR3 runs to 14 residues. This chain's CDR3 is CASSQDHGDEKLFF. The CDR3 nucleotides read TGCGCCAGCAGCCAAGACCACGGGGATGAAAAACTGTTTTTT.

This chain connects TRBV9 to TRBJ1-2, with D maybe TRBD1 (5 bases). This CDR3 has 12 residues. V was shortened by 3 bases and J by 4 bases, with 7 bases between the two germline ends. Germline V gene data show CDR1 as SGDLS and CDR2 as YYNGEE. The CDR3, as DNA: TGTGCCAGCAGCGCCCAGGGCTATGGCTACACCTTC. The encoded protein is CASSAQGYGYTF. The variable domain in full, completed from reference TRBV9 and TRBJ1-2, reads DSGVTQTPKHLITATGQRVTLRCSPRSGDLSVYWYQQSLDQGLQFLIQYYNGEERAKGNILERFSAQQFPDLHSELNLSSLELGDSALYFCASSAQGYGYTFGSGTRLTVV.

This rearrangement joins TRBV7-2 to TRBJ2-3; possible D gene TRBD2, 5 bases. The CDR3 contains 13 residues. V lost 8 bases and J 6 bases, leaving 15 bases between the germline ends. Germline values: CDR1 SGHTA, CDR2 FQGNSA. As DNA, the CDR3 is TGTGCCAGCGGACCCCAGAGGAGGGATACGCAGTATTTT. Translating gives CASGPQRRDTQYF. Full variable domain (remainder filled in from reference TRBV7-2 and TRBJ2-3): GAGVSQSPSNKVTEKGKDVELRCDPISGHTALYWYRQSLGQGLEFLIYFQGNSAPDKSGLPSDRFSAERTGGSVSTLTIQRTQQEDSAVYLCASGPQRRDTQYFGPGTRLTVL.

The V call is TRBV10-1, the J call TRBJ1-4; D is possibly TRBD1 (5 bases). Germline CDR1 reads WNHNN; CDR2 reads SYGVQD (reference sequence). The CDR3 is made up of 16 amino acids. Trimming removed 2 bases from V and 8 bases from J, with 18 bases in between. The CDR3 loop reads CASSEPRIGHIEKLFF. CDR3 nucleotides: TGCGCCAGCAGTGAGCCGAGAATAGGACACATCGAAAAACTGTTTTTT.